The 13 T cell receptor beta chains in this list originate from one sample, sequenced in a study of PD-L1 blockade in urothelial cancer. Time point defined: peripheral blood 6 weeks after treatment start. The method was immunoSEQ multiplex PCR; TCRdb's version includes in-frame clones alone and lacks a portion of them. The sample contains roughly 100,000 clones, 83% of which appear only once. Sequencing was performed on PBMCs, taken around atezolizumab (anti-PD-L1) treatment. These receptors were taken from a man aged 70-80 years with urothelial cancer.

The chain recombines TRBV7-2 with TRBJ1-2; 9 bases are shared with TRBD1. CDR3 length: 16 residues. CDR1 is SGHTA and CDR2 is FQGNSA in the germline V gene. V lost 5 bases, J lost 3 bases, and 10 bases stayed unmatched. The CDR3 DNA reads TGTGCCAGCAGCGCAGACAGGGGGTACGGAGACTATGGCTACACCTTC. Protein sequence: CASSADRGYGDYGYTF.

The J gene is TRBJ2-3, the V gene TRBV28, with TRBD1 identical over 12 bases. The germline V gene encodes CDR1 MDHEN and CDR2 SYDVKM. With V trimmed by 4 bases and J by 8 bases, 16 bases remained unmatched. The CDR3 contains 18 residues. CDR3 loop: CASSSPHSGTGGEGTQYF. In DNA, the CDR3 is TGTGCCAGCAGTTCTCCCCATTCCGGGACAGGGGGCGAAGGTACGCAGTATTTT.

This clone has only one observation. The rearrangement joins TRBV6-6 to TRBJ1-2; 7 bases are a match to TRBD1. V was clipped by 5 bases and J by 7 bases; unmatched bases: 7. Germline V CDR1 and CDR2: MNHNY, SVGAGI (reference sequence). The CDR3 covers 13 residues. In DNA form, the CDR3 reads TGTGCCAGCAGTCAGGGGGACAGATTTGGCTACACCTTC. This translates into CASSQGDRFGYTF.

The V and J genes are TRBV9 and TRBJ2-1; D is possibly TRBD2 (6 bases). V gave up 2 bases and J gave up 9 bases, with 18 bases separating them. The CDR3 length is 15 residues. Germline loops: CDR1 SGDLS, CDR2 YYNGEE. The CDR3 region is CASSVGGLRQAEQFF. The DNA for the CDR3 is TGTGCCAGCAGCGTCGGGGGTCTCAGGCAGGCTGAGCAGTTCTTC.

This CDR3 is CASSQDRYDYGYTF. The CDR3 DNA sequence: TGTGCCAGTAGTCAGGACAGATACGACTATGGCTACACCTTC. The chain recombines TRBV19 with TRBJ1-2, with D perhaps matching TRBD1 (6 bases). Trimming took off 5 bases at V and 3 bases at J, with 13 bases between the two ends. Germline lookup yields CDR1 LNHDA and CDR2 SQIVND (reference sequence). The CDR3 length is 14 residues.

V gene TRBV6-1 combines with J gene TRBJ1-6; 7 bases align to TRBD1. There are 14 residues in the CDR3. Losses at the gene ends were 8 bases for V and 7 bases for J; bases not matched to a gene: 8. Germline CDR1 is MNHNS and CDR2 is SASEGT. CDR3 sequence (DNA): TGTGCCAGCCAGGGACCGGGACAGAATTCACCCCTCCACTTT. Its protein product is CASQGPGQNSPLHF.

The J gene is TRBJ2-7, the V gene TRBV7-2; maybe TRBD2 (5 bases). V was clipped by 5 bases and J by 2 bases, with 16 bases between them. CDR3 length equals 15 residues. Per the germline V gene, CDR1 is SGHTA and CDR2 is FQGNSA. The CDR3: CASSRSDEGTYEQYF. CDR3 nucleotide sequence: TGTGCCAGCAGCCGTTCAGATGAGGGTACCTACGAGCAGTACTTC.

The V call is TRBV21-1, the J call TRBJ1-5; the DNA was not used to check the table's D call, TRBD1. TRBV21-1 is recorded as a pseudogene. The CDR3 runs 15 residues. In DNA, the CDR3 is TGTGCCAGCCCCCAGTCCAGGGGGAGCAATCAGCCCCAGCATTTT. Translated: CASPQSRGSNQPQHF.

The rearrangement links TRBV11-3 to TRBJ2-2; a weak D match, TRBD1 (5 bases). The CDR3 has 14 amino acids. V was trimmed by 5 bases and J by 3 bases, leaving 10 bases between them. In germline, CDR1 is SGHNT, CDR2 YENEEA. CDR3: CASSPSRDTGELFF. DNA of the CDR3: TGTGCCAGCAGCCCCAGCAGGGACACCGGGGAGCTGTTTTTT.

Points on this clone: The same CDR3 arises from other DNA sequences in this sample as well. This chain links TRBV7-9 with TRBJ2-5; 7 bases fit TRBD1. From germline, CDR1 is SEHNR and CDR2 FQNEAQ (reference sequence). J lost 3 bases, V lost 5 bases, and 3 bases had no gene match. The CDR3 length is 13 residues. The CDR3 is CASSLTGEETQYF. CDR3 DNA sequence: TGTGCCAGCAGCCTTACAGGGGAAGAGACCCAGTACTTC.

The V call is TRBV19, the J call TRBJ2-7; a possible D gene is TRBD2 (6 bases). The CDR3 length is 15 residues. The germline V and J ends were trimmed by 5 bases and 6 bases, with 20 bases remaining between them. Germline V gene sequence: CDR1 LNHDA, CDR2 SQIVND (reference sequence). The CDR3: CASSSALAISSEQYF. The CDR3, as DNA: TGTGCCAGTAGTTCTGCTCTAGCGATAAGTTCCGAGCAGTACTTC.

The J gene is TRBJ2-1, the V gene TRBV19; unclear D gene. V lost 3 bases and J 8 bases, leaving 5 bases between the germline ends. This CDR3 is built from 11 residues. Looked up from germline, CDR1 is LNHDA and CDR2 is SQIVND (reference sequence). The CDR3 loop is CASSIRDEQFF. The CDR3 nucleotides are TGTGCCAGTAGTATCCGGGATGAGCAGTTCTTC.

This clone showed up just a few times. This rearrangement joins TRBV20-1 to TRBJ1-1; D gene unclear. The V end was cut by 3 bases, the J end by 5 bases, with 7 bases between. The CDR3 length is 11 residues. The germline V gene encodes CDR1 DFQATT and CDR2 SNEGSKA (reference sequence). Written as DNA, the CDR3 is TGCAGTGCTAGTTCGGGGACTGAAGCTTTCTTT. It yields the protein CSASSGTEAFF.